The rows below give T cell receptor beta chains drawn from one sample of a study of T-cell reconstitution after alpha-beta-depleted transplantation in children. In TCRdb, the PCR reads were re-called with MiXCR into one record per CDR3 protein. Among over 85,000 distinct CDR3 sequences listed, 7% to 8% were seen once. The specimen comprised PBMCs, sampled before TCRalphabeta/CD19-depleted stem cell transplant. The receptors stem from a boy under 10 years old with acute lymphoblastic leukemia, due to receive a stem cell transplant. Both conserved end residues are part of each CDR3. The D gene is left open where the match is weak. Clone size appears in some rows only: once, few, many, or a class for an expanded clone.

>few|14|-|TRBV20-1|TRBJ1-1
TGCAGTGCTAGGAATATGCAGGGGCACACTGAAGCTTTCTTT
CSARNMQGHTEAFF
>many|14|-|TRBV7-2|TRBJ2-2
TGTGCCAGCCCCTCCGACTCGAACACCGGGGAGCTGTTTTTT
CASPSDSNTGELFF
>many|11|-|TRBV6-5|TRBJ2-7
TGTGCCAGCAGTTACGGTGGGGAGCAGTACTTC
CASSYGGEQYF
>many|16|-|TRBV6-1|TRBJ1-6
TGTGCCAGCAGTGAATTCCGCGGCGGGGGGTCCTCACCCCTCCACTTT
CASSEFRGGGSSPLHF
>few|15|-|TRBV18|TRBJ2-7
TGTGCCAGCTCGAGTAGGGACGGAAACTCCTACGAGCAGTACTTC
CASSSRDGNSYEQYF
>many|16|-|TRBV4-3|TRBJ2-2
TGCGCCAGCAGCCAATCCGGGACATTGAACACCGGGGAGCTGTTTTTT
CASSQSGTLNTGELFF
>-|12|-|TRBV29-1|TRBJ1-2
TGCAGCGTTCCCTGGGGCGGCTATGGCTACACCTTC
CSVPWGGYGYTF
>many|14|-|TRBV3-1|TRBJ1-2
TGTGCCAGCAGCCAAGTTGCGGGAGACTATGGCTACACCTTC
CASSQVAGDYGYTF
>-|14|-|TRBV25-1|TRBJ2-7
TGTGCCAGCAGTGCCAATCCTGAATCGGCCGAGCAGTACTTC
CASSANPESAEQYF
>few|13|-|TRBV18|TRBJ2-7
TGTGCCAGCTCTAAGGACTCAGTAGGGGAGCAGTACTTC
CASSKDSVGEQYF
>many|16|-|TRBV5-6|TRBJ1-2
TGTGCCAGCAGCTCCCTCTCTAGGGGCCGTCAGGGGGGCTACACCTTC
CASSSLSRGRQGGYTF
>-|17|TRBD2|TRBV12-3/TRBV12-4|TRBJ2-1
TGTGCCAGCAGTTCTGGACTAGCGGGCCTCTCCTACAATGAGCAGTTCTTC
CASSSGLAGLSYNEQFF
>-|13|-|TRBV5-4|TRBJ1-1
TGTGCCATCAGCTCCGGGGCTAACACTGAAGCTTTCTTT
CAISSGANTEAFF